This TCR beta chain stems from a study of cytomegalovirus exposure and HLA in healthy donors. About the study: Out of 180 million or so T cells, an earlier analysis found around 120 million unique TCR beta sequences in total.

CDR3 size: 15 residues. V dropped 5 bases and J dropped 1; count of bases not matched to a gene: 6. Germline V lookup: CDR1 SGHDN, CDR2 FVKESK. In the PCR, 60 Vbeta and 13 Jbeta primers were used. The repertoire was sequenced with immunoSEQ multiplex PCR; TCRdb's copy has only in-frame clones and lacks some. This sample has roughly 200,000 clones, with about 80% found just once. The clonotype comes from a woman aged 55-75 years in good health and CMV-seropositive. The sample consisted of PBMCs. This chain joins TRBV14 and TRBJ1-1; 8 bases fit TRBD1. In DNA form, the CDR3 reads TGTGCCAGCAGCGGACAGGGTCGGAGGAACACTGAAGCTTTCTTT. It encodes CASSGQGRRNTEAFF.